This passage covers 15 T cell receptor beta chains from one sample sequenced in a study of T cells in Graves' hyperthyroidism and ophthalmopathy (dated 2019 in TCRdb). Libraries were made using multiplex PCR. The sequencer was an Illumina HiSeq 2000. TCR beta CDR3 regions were amplified from RNA transcripts. For the first round of RT-PCR on the TCR CDR3, the HTBI primer set was used together with the Qiagen OneStep RT-PCR kit. TCRdb ran its own pipeline on the public reads, namely fastp trimming at Q25 and MiXCR clone calling, and kept in-frame beta chains. Here each entry gathers all rows of one CDR3 protein and keeps the most common genes and DNA. This sample lists some 460,000 distinct CDR3 sequences; about 15% were detected once. In total, the top ten clones hold almost 8% of the sample. The sample consisted of blood. The receptors here all came from a woman between 18 and 30 years old with Graves' hyperthyroidism.

In this sample, this clonotype turned up many times. The chain joins TRBV30 to TRBJ1-4; 10 positions agree with TRBD1. The germline V gene encodes CDR1 GTSNPN and CDR2 SVGIG (reference sequence). The CDR3 runs 14 residues. V was clipped by 4 bases and J by 7 bases; unmatched bases: 6. In DNA, the CDR3 is TGTGCCTGGACCCGTGGGACAGGGGCTGAAAAACTGTTTTTT. It specifies CAWTRGTGAEKLFF.

V gene TRBV7-9 combines with J gene TRBJ1-2; unclear D gene. The CDR3 is 12 amino acids. V was pared by 5 bases and J by 8 bases, with 12 bases between. Looked up from germline, CDR1 is SEHNR and CDR2 is FQNEAQ (reference sequence). The CDR3 protein is CASSPLRVGYTF. The CDR3 DNA reads as TGTGCCAGCAGCCCCCTTAGGGTAGGCTACACCTTC. Full variable domain (outside the CDR3, taken from reference TRBV7-9 and TRBJ1-2): DTGVSQNPRHKITKRGQNVTFRCDPISEHNRLYWYRQTLGQGPEFLTYFQNEAQLEKSRLLSDRFSAERPKGSFSTLEIQRTEQGDSAMYLCASSPLRVGYTFGSGTRLTVV.

This clonotype has ten or more counts. The genes are TRBV4-2 and TRBJ2-1; TRBD2 matches 7 bases. The CDR3 runs to 15 residues. Germline lookup yields CDR1 LGHNA and CDR2 YNFKEQ. After removal of 0 bases from V and 8 bases from J, the junction contained 7 bases not matched to a gene. In DNA form, the CDR3 reads TGTGCCAGCAGCCAAGATCCCACCACTAGCGATGAGCAGTTCTTC. Protein sequence: CASSQDPTTSDEQFF.

This clonotype was found a few times. The rearrangement joins TRBV5-1 to TRBJ1-6; no firm D call. V dropped 0 bases and J dropped 0 bases, with 7 bases sitting between them. The CDR3 is made up of 16 amino acids. Germline CDR1 is SGHRS and CDR2 is YFSETQ. The CDR3: CASSLVAYSYNSPLHF. CDR3 sequence (DNA): TGCGCCAGCAGCTTGGTGGCTTACTCCTATAATTCACCCCTCCACTTT. The whole variable domain, filled in from reference TRBV5-1 and TRBJ1-6, reads KAGVTQTPRYLIKTRGQQVTLSCSPISGHRSVSWYQQTPGQGLQFLFEYFSETQRNKGNFPGRFSGRQFSNSRSEMNVSTLELGDSALYLCASSLVAYSYNSPLHFGNGTRLTVT.

The sample holds many counts of this clonotype. For the CDR3, the DNA is TGTGCCAGCAGCCCCTCACAGGTACCTTACGAGCAGTACTTC. Translation: CASSPSQVPYEQYF. The chain has TRBV7-9 and TRBJ2-7, with a tentative D call TRBD1 (5 bases). Germline assignment: CDR1 SEHNR and CDR2 FQNEAQ (reference sequence). V was shortened by 5 bases and J by 4 bases, with 15 bases between the two germline ends. The CDR3 loop spans 14 amino acids.

At least ten counts were recorded for this clonotype. V gene TRBV2 combines with J gene TRBJ1-2, with a weak D call TRBD1 (5 bases). CDR3 length: 14 residues. The V gene lost 3 bases and the J gene lost 7 bases, with 15 bases spanning the gap. From germline, CDR1 is SNHLY and CDR2 FYNNEI. In DNA form, the CDR3 reads TGTGCCAGCAGTGATCTAGGGCAGGGTATTGGCTACACCTTC. It encodes CASSDLGQGIGYTF.

This rearrangement joins TRBV5-5 to TRBJ2-7, with D possibly matching TRBD2 (7 bases). The germline V gene has CDR1 SGHKS and CDR2 YYEKEE (reference sequence). The CDR3 length is 15 residues. V was clipped by 8 bases and J by 3 bases, with 21 bases between them. As DNA, the CDR3 is TGTGCCAGTCGCGTCTCGGGGGGCATCTTCTACGAGCAGTACTTC. It specifies CASRVSGGIFYEQYF. Filled out from reference TRBV5-5 and TRBJ2-7, the complete variable domain reads DAGVTQSPTHLIKTRGQQVTLRCSPISGHKSVSWYQQVLGQGPQFIFQYYEKEERGRGNFPDRFSARQFPNYSSELNVNALLLGDSALYLCASRVSGGIFYEQYFGPGTRLTVT.

Ten or more counts support this clonotype. CDR3 region: CASSSQVLYEQYF. The DNA for the CDR3 is TGTGCCAGCAGCTCACAGGTACTCTACGAGCAGTACTTC. This chain joins TRBV28 and TRBJ2-7, with D maybe TRBD1 (5 bases). This CDR3 contains 13 residues. Germline V gene data show CDR1 as MDHEN and CDR2 as SYDVKM. Trimming pared 6 bases from V and 3 bases from J, leaving 12 bases between.

This clonotype was detected ten times or more. J is TRBJ1-4 and V is TRBV28; TRBD1 matches 9 bases. CDR3 size: 17 residues. J lost 4 bases, V lost 7 bases, and 13 bases had no gene match. Germline loops: CDR1 MDHEN, CDR2 SYDVKM. The CDR3 loop is CASTPTYRGPLNEKLFF. CDR3 bases: TGTGCCAGCACCCCAACGTACAGGGGGCCCCTTAATGAAAAACTGTTTTTT.

At least ten counts were recorded for this clonotype. The chain links TRBV6-1 to TRBJ2-7; TRBD1 aligns across 10 bases. Per germline, CDR1 MNHNS and CDR2 SASEGT. Trimming removed 5 bases from V and 4 bases from J; junction bases left unmatched: 5. This CDR3 comprises 14 residues. CDR3 coding DNA: TGTGCCAGCAGTCCGGGACAGGGGAAGTACGAGCAGTACTTC. This gives the protein CASSPGQGKYEQYF.

In this sample, this clonotype turned up a few times. A read error may be the cause here, since a much bigger clone is one base away. This chain uses TRBV11-3 with TRBJ2-5, with TRBD1 identical over 7 bases. Germline-derived CDR1 and CDR2 are SGHNT and YENEEA. The CDR3 is 16 residues long. The V and J ends lost 5 bases and 4 bases, in that order; junction bases with no gene match: 13. The CDR3 DNA reads TGTGCCAGCAGCACTCAGGGACAGCCTCAGGGAGAGACCCAGTACTTC. Its translation is CASSTQGQPQGETQYF.

This clonotype was recorded many times. The chain is built from TRBV20-1 and TRBJ1-1; no definite D call. The CDR3 spans 12 residues. CDR1 is DFQATT, CDR2 SNEGSKA, per germline (reference sequence). The V end lost 6 bases, the J end lost 6 bases, and 14 bases lay between the germline ends. CDR3 in amino acids: CSALWSGAEAFF. CDR3 in DNA: TGCAGTGCCCTCTGGAGCGGTGCTGAAGCTTTCTTT.

This clonotype was recorded a few times. The chain links TRBV28 to TRBJ1-2; TRBD1 is a possible D gene (6 bases). CDR3 length: 17 residues. CDR1 is MDHEN, CDR2 SYDVKM, per germline. V shed 3 bases and J shed 7 bases, with 24 bases lying between them. The DNA of the CDR3 is TGTGCCAGCAGTTTGGGGGCCCACATGAGCCCGGGGGGTGGCTACACCTTC. Its protein product is CASSLGAHMSPGGGYTF.

This clonotype has a count of ten or more. The V call is TRBV11-2, the J call TRBJ2-7; no firm D call. Germline V CDR1 and CDR2: SGHAT, FQNNGV. The CDR3 runs 15 residues. Trimming cost V 0 bases and J 3 bases, with 12 bases left between them. CDR3 sequence: CASSLDWQVGYEQYF. In nucleotides, the CDR3 is TGTGCCAGCAGCTTAGACTGGCAGGTGGGCTACGAGCAGTACTTC.

This clonotype was counted only a few times. V gene TRBV11-3 combines with J gene TRBJ1-6; D not certain. This CDR3 spans 13 amino acids. Trimming removed 2 bases at V and 7 bases at J, with 6 bases between. Germline CDR1 is SGHNT and CDR2 is YENEEA. The CDR3, as DNA: TGTGCCAGCAGCTTACAGCGGAATTCACCCCTCCACTTT. Its translation is CASSLQRNSPLHF.